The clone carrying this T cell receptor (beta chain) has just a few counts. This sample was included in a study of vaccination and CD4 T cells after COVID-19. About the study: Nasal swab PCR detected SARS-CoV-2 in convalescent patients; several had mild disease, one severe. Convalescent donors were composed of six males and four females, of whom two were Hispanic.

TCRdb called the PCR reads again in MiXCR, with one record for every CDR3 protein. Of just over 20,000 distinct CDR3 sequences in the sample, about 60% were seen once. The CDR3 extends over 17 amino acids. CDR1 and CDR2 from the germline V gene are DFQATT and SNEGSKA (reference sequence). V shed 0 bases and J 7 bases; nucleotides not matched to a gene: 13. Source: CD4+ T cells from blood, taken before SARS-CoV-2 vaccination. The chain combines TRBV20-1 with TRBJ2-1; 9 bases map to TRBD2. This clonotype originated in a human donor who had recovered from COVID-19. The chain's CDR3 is CSARDSFRREGKNEQFF. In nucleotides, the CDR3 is TGCAGTGCTAGAGATAGTTTTCGGCGGGAGGGAAAGAATGAGCAGTTCTTC.